This T cell receptor beta chain was sequenced in a study of T cells after yellow fever vaccination. Each CDR3 protein is one row after TCRdb ran MiXCR on the 5' RACE reads. This sample has hundreds of thousands of distinct CDR3 sequences, with more than 9% found just once. General observations from the study: Clones from primary vaccination mostly reappeared after the booster (about 97% CD4, around 90% CD8).

Concerning this clonotype: Its antigen is currently unknown.

Germline values: CDR1 SGHTA, CDR2 FQGNSA. V shed 4 bases and J shed 2 bases, with 8 bases lying between them. The CDR3 spans 14 residues. The TCR comes from a man younger than 45 who received the YFV17D yellow fever vaccine. The gene calls are TRBV7-2 and TRBJ2-2, with D unresolved. The source material was PBMCs, sampled on the day of the yellow fever booster vaccination. In DNA, the CDR3 is TGTGCCAGCAGCTACTTGATTAACACCGGGGAGCTGTTTTTT. Amino acids: CASSYLINTGELFF. Variable domain in full (rest from reference TRBV7-2 and TRBJ2-2): GAGVSQSPSNKVTEKGKDVELRCDPISGHTALYWYRQSLGQGLEFLIYFQGNSAPDKSGLPSDRFSAERTGGSVSTLTIQRTQQEDSAVYLCASSYLINTGELFFGEGSRLTVL.